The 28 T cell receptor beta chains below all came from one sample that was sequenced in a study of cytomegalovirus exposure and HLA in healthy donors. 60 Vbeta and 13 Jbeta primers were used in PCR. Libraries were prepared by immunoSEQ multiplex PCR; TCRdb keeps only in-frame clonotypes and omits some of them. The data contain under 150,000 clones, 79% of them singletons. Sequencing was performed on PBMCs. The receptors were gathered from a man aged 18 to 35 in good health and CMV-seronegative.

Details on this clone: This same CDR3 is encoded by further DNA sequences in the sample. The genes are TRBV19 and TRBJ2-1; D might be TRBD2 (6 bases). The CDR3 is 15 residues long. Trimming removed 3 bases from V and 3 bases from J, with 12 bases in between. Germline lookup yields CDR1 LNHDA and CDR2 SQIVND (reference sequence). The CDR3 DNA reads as TGTGCCAGTAGTATGGGGCGGGAACACTACAATGAGCAGTTCTTC. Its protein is CASSMGREHYNEQFF. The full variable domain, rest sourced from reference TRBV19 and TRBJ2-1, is DGGITQSPKYLFRKEGQNVTLSCEQNLNHDAMYWYRQDPGQGLRLIYYSQIVNDFQKGDIAEGYSVSREKKESFPLTVTSAQKNPTAFYLCASSMGREHYNEQFFGPGTRLTVL.

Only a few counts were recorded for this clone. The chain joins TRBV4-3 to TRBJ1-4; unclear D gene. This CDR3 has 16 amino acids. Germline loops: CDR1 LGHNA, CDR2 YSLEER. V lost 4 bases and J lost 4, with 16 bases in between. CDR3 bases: TGCGCCAGCAGCCGAGGGTTGGACCGCGTTAATGAAAAACTGTTTTTT. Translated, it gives CASSRGLDRVNEKLFF.

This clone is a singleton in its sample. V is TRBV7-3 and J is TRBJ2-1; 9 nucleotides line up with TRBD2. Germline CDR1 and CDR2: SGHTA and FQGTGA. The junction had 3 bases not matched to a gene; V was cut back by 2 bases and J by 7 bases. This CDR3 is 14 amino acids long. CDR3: CASSLAGGWNEQFF. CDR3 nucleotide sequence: TGTGCCAGCAGCTTAGCGGGAGGGTGGAATGAGCAGTTCTTC. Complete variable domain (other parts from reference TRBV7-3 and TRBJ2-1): GAGVSQTPSNKVTEKGKYVELRCDPISGHTALYWYRQSLGQGPEFLIYFQGTGAADDSGLPNDRFFAVRPEGSVSTLKIQRTERGDSAVYLCASSLAGGWNEQFFGPGTRLTVL.

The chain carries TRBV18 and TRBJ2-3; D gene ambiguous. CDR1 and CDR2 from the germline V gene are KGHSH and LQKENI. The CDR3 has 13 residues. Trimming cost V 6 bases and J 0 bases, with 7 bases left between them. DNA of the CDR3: TGTGCCAGCTCGCTCGGGAGCACAGATACGCAGTATTTT. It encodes CASSLGSTDTQYF.

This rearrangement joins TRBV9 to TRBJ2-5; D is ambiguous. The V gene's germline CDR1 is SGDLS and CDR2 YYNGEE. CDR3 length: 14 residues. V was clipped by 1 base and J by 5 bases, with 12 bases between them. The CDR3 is CASSVLGTTETQYF. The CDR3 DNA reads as TGTGCCAGCAGCGTACTTGGCACAACGGAGACCCAGTACTTC.

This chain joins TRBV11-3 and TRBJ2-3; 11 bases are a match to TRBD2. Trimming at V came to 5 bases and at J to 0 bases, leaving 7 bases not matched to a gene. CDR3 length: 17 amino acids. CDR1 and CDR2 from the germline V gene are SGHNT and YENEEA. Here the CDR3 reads CASSIRTSGPSTDTQYF. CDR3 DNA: TGTGCCAGCAGCATCAGGACTAGCGGGCCTAGCACAGATACGCAGTATTTT.

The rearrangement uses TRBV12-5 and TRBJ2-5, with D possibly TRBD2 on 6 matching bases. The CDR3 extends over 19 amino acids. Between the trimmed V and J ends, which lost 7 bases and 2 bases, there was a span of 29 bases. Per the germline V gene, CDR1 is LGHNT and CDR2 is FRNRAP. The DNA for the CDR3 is TGTGCTAGTGCTACTCGGCAGGGAGGATCCCCACTCTCTCAAGAGACCCAGTACTTC. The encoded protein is CASATRQGGSPLSQETQYF.

As DNA, the CDR3 is TGTGCCAGCAGCCTAGGGGGGGTGGGGGAGACCCAGTACTTC. Its protein product is CASSLGGVGETQYF. J is TRBJ2-5 and V is TRBV6-5, with a possible D match to TRBD2 (7 bases). Looked up from germline, CDR1 is MNHEY and CDR2 is SVGAGI. The CDR3 covers 14 residues. The ends were cut back, 6 bases at V and 5 bases at J, with 16 bases in the middle.

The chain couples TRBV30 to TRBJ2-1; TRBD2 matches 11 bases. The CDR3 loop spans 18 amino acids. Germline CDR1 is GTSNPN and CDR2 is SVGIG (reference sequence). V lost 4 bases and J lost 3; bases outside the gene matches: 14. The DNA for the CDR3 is TGTGCCTGGAACCCATCCAGGAGTCTAGCGGGAGGCTACAATGAGCAGTTCTTC. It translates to CAWNPSRSLAGGYNEQFF.

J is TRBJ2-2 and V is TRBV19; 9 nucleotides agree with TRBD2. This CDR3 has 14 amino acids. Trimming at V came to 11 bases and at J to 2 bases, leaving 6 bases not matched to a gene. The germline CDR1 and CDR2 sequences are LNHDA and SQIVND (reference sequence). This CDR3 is CAGSSGINTGELFF. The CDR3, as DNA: TGTGCCGGATCTAGCGGGATAAACACCGGGGAGCTGTTTTTT.

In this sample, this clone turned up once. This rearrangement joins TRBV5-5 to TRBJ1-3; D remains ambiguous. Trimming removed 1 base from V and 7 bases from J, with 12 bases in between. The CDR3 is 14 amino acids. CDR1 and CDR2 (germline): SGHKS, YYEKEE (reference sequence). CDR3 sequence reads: CASSLFGRENTIYF. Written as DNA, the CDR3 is TGTGCCAGCAGCTTGTTCGGCCGGGAGAACACCATATATTTT.

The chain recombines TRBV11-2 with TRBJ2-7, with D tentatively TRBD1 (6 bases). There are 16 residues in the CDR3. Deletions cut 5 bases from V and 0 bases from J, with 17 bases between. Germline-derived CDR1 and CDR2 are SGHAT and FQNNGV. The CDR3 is CASSPFPEGGSYEQYV. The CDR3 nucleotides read TGTGCCAGCAGCCCCTTCCCTGAAGGGGGCTCCTACGAGCAGTACGTC.

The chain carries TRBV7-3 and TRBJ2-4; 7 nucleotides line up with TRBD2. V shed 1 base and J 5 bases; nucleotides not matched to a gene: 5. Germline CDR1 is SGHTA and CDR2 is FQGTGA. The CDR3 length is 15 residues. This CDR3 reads CASSLIAGVQNIQYF. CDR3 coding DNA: TGTGCCAGCAGCTTAATTGCGGGAGTGCAAAACATTCAGTACTTC. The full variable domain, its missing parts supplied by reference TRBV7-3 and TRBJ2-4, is GAGVSQTPSNKVTEKGKYVELRCDPISGHTALYWYRQSLGQGPEFLIYFQGTGAADDSGLPNDRFFAVRPEGSVSTLKIQRTERGDSAVYLCASSLIAGVQNIQYFGAGTRLSVL.

The CDR3 nucleotides are TGTGCCAGTAGTCAGGGACACTCTGGAAACACCATATATTTT. Its translation is CASSQGHSGNTIYF. The chain uses TRBV19 and TRBJ1-3, with a weak D call TRBD1 (6 bases). V was cut by 5 bases and J by 0 bases, with 8 bases left in between. This CDR3 has 14 amino acids. Germline-derived CDR1 and CDR2 are LNHDA and SQIVND (reference sequence).

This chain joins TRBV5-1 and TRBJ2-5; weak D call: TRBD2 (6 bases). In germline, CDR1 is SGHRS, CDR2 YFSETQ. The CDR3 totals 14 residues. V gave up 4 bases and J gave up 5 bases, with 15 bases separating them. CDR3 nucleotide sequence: TGCGCCAGCAGCGCGACTAGTATAGGCGAGACCCAGTACTTC. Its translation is CASSATSIGETQYF.

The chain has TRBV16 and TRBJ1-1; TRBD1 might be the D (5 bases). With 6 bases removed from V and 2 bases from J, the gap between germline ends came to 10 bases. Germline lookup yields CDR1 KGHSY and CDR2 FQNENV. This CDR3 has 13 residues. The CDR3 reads CASRQTVNTEAFF. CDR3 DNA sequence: TGTGCCAGCAGACAGACAGTTAACACTGAAGCTTTCTTT.

CDR3 DNA sequence: TGTGCCAGCAGCTTGGACCTTATAGCGGGAGGGCGTCACGAGCAGTACTTC. This translates into CASSLDLIAGGRHEQYF. The V and J genes are TRBV7-9 and TRBJ2-7, with 11 positions matching TRBD2. The CDR3 consists of 17 residues. Trimming removed 3 bases from V and 5 bases from J; junction bases left unmatched: 12. Germline lookup yields CDR1 SEHNR and CDR2 FQNEAQ (reference sequence).

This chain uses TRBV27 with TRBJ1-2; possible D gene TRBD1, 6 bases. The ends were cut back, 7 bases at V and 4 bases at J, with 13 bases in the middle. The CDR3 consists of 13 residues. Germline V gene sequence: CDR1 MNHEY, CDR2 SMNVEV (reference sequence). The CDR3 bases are TGTGCCAGCAAGGCAGGGGCTGGCTATGGCTACACCTTC. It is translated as CASKAGAGYGYTF.

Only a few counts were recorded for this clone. CDR3 nucleotide sequence: TGTGCCAGCAGCTTAGGGGCCGGCGGGGGTGGAGGTGAGCAGTTCTTC. Protein product: CASSLGAGGGGGEQFF. This rearrangement joins TRBV5-4 to TRBJ2-1, with TRBD2 matching over 7 bases. J lost 9 bases, V lost 2 bases, and 14 bases had no gene match. Germline CDR1 reads SGHNT; CDR2 reads YYREEE (reference sequence). The CDR3 runs 16 residues.

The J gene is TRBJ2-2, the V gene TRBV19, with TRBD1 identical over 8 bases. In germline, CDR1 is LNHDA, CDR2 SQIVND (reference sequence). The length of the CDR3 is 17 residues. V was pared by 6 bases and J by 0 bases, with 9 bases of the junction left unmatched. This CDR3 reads CASRPGQAYSNTGELFF. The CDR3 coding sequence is TGTGCCAGTAGACCGGGACAGGCTTACTCGAACACCGGGGAGCTGTTTTTT.

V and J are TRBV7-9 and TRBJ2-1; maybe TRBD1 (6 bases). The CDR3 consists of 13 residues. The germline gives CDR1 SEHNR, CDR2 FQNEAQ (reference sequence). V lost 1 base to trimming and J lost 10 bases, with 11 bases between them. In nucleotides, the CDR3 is TGTGCCAGCAGCTTAGGACAGGCCCGAGAGCAGTTCTTC. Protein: CASSLGQAREQFF.

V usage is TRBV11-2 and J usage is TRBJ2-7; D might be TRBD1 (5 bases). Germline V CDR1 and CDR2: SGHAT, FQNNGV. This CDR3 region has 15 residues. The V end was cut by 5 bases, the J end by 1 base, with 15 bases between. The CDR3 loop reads CASSPAIAGSYEQYV. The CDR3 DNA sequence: TGTGCCAGCAGCCCCGCCATAGCAGGGTCCTACGAGCAGTACGTC.

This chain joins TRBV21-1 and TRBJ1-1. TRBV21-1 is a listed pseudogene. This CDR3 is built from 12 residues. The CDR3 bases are TGTGCCAGCGAAGCGGAGGGGTGTGAAGCTTTCTTT. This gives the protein CASEAEGCEAFF.

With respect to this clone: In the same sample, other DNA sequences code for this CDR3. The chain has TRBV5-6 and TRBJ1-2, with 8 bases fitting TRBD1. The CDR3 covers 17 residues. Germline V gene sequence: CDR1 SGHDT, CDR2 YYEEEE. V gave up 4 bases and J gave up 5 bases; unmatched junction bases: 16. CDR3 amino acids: CASSPHVTGRGRYGYTF. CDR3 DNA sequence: TGTGCCAGCAGCCCCCACGTTACGGGCAGGGGGCGATATGGCTACACCTTC.

This CDR3 is CASSPDALAGPYEQYF. The CDR3 nucleotides are TGTGCCAGCAGTCCGGACGCACTAGCGGGGCCCTACGAGCAGTACTTC. The chain links TRBV6-6 to TRBJ2-7; 10 nucleotides match TRBD2. The junction had 9 bases not matched to a gene; V was cut back by 5 bases and J by 2 bases. The CDR3 runs to 16 residues. Per germline, CDR1 MNHNY and CDR2 SVGAGI (reference sequence).

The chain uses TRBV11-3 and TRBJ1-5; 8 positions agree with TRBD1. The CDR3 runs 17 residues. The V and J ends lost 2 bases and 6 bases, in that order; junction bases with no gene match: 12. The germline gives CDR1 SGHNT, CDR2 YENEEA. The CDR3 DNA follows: TGTGCCAGCAGCTTATTTTTTCCCGACAGGGGCGGTCAGCCCCAGCATTTT. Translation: CASSLFFPDRGGQPQHF.

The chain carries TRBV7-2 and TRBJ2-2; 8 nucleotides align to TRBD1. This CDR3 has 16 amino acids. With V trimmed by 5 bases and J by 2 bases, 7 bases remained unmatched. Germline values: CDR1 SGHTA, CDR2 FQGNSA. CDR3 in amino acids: CASSPHGQGNTGELFF. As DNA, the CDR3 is TGTGCCAGCAGCCCTCACGGACAGGGCAACACCGGGGAGCTGTTTTTT.

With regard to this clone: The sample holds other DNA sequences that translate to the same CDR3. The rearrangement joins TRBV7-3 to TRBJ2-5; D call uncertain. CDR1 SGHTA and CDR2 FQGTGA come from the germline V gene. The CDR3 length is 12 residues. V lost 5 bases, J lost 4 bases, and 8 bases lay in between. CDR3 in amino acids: CASSLSGETQYF. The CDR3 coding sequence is TGTGCCAGCAGCCTCAGTGGAGAGACCCAGTACTTC.